The clone carrying this T cell receptor (beta chain) was counted between two and nine times. The antigen is undetermined. This sample is drawn from a study of beta chain features in type 1 diabetes. General study findings and limits: Still unanswered here is whether HLA type influences TCRB rearrangement. Sequencing used cDNA, and cells with high TCR expression could therefore be over-represented. More deletions and fewer insertions at VDJ junctions were found in patients with type 1 diabetes.

The investigators reverse transcribed all of the isolated RNA, so they sequenced expressed TCRB transcripts. The repertoire was sequenced with immunoSEQ multiplex PCR; TCRdb's copy has only in-frame clones and lacks some. Counted here are 310,000 or so clones, roughly 9.6% occurring once; the ten biggest clones make up 0.015%. Trimming took 5 bases from V and 2 from J, leaving 13 bases between them. CDR3 size: 15 residues. Germline V gene lookup returns CDR1 SGHVS and CDR2 FNYEAQ. The receptor was isolated from a woman in her 30s in good health. Material for sequencing was naive CD4+ T cells from blood. The chain carries TRBV7-6 and TRBJ2-1; D may be TRBD2 (6 bases). CDR3 bases: TGTGCCAGCAGCCCCGTAGCGGCTCCCTACAATGAGCAGTTCTTC. As protein: CASSPVAAPYNEQFF.